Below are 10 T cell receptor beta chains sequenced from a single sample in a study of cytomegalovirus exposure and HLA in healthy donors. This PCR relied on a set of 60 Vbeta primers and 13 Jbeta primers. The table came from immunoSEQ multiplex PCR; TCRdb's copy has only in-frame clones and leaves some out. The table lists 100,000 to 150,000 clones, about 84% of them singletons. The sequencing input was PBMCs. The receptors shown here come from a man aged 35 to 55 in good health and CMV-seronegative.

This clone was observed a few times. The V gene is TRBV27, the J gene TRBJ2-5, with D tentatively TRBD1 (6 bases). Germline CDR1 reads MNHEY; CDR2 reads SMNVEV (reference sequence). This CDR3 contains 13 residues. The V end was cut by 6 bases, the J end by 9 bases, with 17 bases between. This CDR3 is CASSLDRHTAQYF. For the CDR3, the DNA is TGTGCCAGCAGCCTGGACAGACATACGGCCCAGTACTTC.

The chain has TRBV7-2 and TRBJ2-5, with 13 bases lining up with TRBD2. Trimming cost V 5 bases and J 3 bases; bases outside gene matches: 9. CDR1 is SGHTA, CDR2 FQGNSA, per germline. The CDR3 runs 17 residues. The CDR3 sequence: CASSLTSGGARKETQYF. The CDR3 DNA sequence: TGTGCCAGCAGCCTAACTAGCGGGGGGGCCAGGAAAGAGACCCAGTACTTC.

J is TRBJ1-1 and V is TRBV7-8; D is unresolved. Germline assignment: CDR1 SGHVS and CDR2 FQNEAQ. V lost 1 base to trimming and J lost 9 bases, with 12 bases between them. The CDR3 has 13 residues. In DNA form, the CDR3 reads TGTGCCAGCAGCTTAGGAAACACCGTTAAAGCTTTCTTT. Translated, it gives CASSLGNTVKAFF.

The CDR3 loop is CASSLAINEKLFF. The CDR3 region has the DNA TGCGCCAGCAGCTTGGCCATTAATGAAAAACTGTTTTTT. This chain uses TRBV5-1 with TRBJ1-4, with D unresolved. The germline V gene has CDR1 SGHRS and CDR2 YFSETQ. This CDR3 has 13 amino acids. V gave up 0 bases and J gave up 4 bases, with 4 bases separating them.

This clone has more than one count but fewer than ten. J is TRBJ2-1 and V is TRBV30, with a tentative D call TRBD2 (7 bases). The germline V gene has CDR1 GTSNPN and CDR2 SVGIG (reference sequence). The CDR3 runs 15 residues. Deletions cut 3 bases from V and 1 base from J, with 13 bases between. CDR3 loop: CAWRGGGPSYNEQFF. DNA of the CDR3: TGTGCCTGGAGAGGGGGGGGGCCATCCTACAATGAGCAGTTCTTC.

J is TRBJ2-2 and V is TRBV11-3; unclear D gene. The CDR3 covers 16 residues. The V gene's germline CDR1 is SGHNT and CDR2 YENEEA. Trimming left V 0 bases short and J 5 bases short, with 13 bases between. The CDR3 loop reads CASSLDRGRPTGELFF. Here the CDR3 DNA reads TGTGCCAGCAGCTTAGATCGAGGCAGACCTACCGGGGAGCTGTTTTTT.

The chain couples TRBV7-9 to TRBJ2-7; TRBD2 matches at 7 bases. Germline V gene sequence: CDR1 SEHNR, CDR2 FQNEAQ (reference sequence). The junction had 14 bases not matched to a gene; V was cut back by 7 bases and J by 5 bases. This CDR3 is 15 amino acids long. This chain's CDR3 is CASTQGGAGLDEQYF. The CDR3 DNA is TGTGCCAGCACCCAGGGTGGAGCGGGGCTGGACGAGCAGTACTTC.

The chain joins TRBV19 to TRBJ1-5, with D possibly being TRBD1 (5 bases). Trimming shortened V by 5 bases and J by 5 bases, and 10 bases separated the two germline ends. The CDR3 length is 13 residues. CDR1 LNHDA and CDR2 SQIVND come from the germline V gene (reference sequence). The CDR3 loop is CASSFDRYQPQHF. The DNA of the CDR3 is TGTGCCAGTAGTTTTGACAGATATCAGCCCCAGCATTTT. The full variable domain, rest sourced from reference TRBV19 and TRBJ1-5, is DGGITQSPKYLFRKEGQNVTLSCEQNLNHDAMYWYRQDPGQGLRLIYYSQIVNDFQKGDIAEGYSVSREKKESFPLTVTSAQKNPTAFYLCASSFDRYQPQHFGDGTRLSIL.

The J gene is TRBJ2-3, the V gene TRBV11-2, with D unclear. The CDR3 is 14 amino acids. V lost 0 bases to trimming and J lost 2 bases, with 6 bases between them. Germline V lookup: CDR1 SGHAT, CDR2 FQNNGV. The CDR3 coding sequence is TGTGCCAGCAGCTTAGAGACACTCACAGATACGCAGTATTTT. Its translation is CASSLETLTDTQYF.

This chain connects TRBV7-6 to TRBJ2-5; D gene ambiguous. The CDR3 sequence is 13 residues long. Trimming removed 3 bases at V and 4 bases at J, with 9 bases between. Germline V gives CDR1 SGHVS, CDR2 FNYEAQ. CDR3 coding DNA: TGTGCCAGCAGCTTCAGGTTCAGAGAGACCCAGTACTTC. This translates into CASSFRFRETQYF.